This T cell receptor (beta chain) was sequenced in a study of OX40 agonist ivuxolimab in advanced cancers. Germline-derived CDR1 and CDR2 are MNHEY and SMNVEV (reference sequence). The CDR3 extends over 13 amino acids. The V gene lost 9 bases and the J gene lost 3 bases, with 14 bases spanning the gap. This table comes from immunoSEQ multiplex PCR, and its TCRdb copy is limited to in-frame clones, with some not included. The data contain fewer than 45,000 clones, about 76% of them singletons. This chain connects TRBV27 to TRBJ1-1; weak D call: TRBD1 (6 bases). The source material was CD4+ or CD8+ T cells sorted from blood, sampled in a trial of the OX40 agonist ivuxolimab. This clonotype was obtained from an adult with an advanced solid tumor such as melanoma, head and neck, liver or kidney cancer. CDR3 bases: TGTGCCAGTAGAGGGGGAGGCGACACTGAAGCTTTCTTT. Translated: CASRGGGDTEAFF.